This record looks at one TCR beta chain sequence and its context. Assay: immunoSEQ multiplex PCR; the TCRdb copy retains only in-frame clones and omits some. Here the sample spans about 100,000 clones, 92% being singletons. Looked up from germline, CDR1 is SGHNT and CDR2 is YENEEA. With 5 bases clipped from V and 9 bases from J, the junction kept 10 bases outside the gene matches. This CDR3 spans 15 amino acids. This sample was included in a study of T cell responses to AZD1222 COVID-19 vaccine. This specimen was peripheral blood, taken 28 days after the second AZD1222 dose. This receptor was taken from an adult who received the AZD1222 COVID-19 vaccine. V gene TRBV11-3 combines with J gene TRBJ2-1; TRBD1 aligns across 10 bases. The CDR3 DNA reads as TGTGCCAGCAGCACCCGACAGGGGGCGACGGTTGAGCAGTTCTTC. This gives the protein CASSTRQGATVEQFF. Drawing the rest from reference TRBV11-3 and TRBJ2-1, the complete variable domain is EAGVVQSPRYKIIEKKQPVAFWCNPISGHNTLYWYLQNLGQGPELLIRYENEEAVDDSQLPKDRFSAERLKGVDSTLKIQPAELGDSAVYLCASSTRQGATVEQFFGPGTRLTVL.